This TCR beta chain is drawn from a study of blood T cell repertoires in COVID-19. Across the study: From the United States, Italy and Spain came samples of acute and convalescent COVID-19.

Methods used by the authors: From reference gene primer amplification, estimates of nucleated cell counts were derived. The method was immunoSEQ multiplex PCR; TCRdb's version includes in-frame clones alone and lacks a portion of them. V, J and clone size were drawn from that table, and D and trimming were deduced from the DNA. Counted here are roughly 250,000 clones, approximately 79% occurring once; the ten biggest clones make up roughly 4.6%. The V gene end was trimmed by 2 bases and the J gene end by 1 base; junction bases not matched to a gene: 3. The CDR3 is 14 residues long. CDR1 is SGHDT and CDR2 is YYEEEE in the germline V gene.

The V gene is TRBV5-6, the J gene TRBJ2-7; TRBD1 aligns across 7 bases. Specimen: peripheral blood. The clonotype originates from a woman at least 80 years old with active or convalescent COVID-19. The CDR3: CASSLKQGSYEQYF. CDR3 nucleotides: TGTGCCAGCAGCTTAAAACAGGGGTCCTACGAGCAGTACTTC.